What follows describes a single T cell receptor beta chain. The clone's antigen remains unknown. Per-nucleotide qualities are absent, and no much larger clonotype sits a single base away. The donors were healthy, HIV-negative adults who had no recently reported acute infections or vaccinations. All donors were Caucasian adults living in Nashville, Tennessee, USA. CD4+ T cells were enriched by magnetic negative selection, after which naive cells were positively selected on CD45RA and the negative fraction was taken as the memory subset. Blood was collected by leukapheresis, and PBMCs were isolated by Ficoll-Histopaque density gradient centrifugation and then cryopreserved in liquid nitrogen vapor phase. Analytical flow cytometry was used to check the purity and quantity of every magnetically sorted T cell population. From each sorted fraction, genomic DNA was isolated and quantified by UV absorbance on a Nanodrop 2000c.

The sample belongs to a study of shared clonotypes between healthy human individuals (dated by TCRdb to 2018 to 2021). Looking at the study overall: A few men and two women, aged 18 to 49 years, made up the cohort. For each donor, CD4 naive and CD4 memory were each given three plates, CD8 naive was given two plates, and CD8 memory was given one plate. Blood TCR repertoires of about 5 healthy adults were deeply sequenced to estimate repertoire size and the extent of clonotype sharing between individuals. Libraries were prepared and TCR repertoires were sequenced by different laboratories using diverse techniques, in order to increase sequencing depth and limit assay-specific biases. Each donor's leukapheresis produced roughly between about 0.9 and 9.5 billion PBMCs.

Using the deep immunoSEQ assay, TCR CDR3 regions were amplified from genomic DNA by multiplex PCR. Extracted genomic DNA from each cell subset was distributed evenly across all wells of several immunoSEQ 96-well plates, and each plate was treated as a replicate. Each replicate PCR for sorted subsets received around 0.2 ug genomic DNA, equal to tens of thousands of T cell genomes. Purified libraries were measured with a Qubit 3.0 fluorometer, size-checked on a Bioanalyzer 2100, and measured again with the KAPA Library Quantification kit. Every immunoSEQ 96-well plate was sequenced on a separate single-read 150-cycle Illumina NextSeq 550 flow cell. The authors processed their data as follows. Because the immunoSEQ output held only junctional sequences and lacked quality scores, the filtering could not match the filtering applied to full-length reads. Sequences were annotated with PyIR, a Python wrapper for IgBLAST v1.9, and V/J genes and CDR3 were assigned using IMGT germline references. Reads with weak V/J assignments (E-value above 1e-6), missing CDR3, stop codons, out-of-frame junctions, or ambiguous translated residues were removed. V3J clonotypes were defined as sequences sharing the same inferred V gene, J gene, and CDR3 amino acid sequence. The percentage overlap between two repertoires was calculated by dividing the number of shared unique clonotypes by the size of the smaller repertoire. Three approaches were used to assess repertoire richness: RTK rarefaction, the Chao1 estimator, and Recon v2.1 estimates of unobserved clonotypes. OLGA was used to compute generation probabilities for all TCRbeta clonotypes that the gDNA method yielded from a handful of donors. TCRdb holds this immuneACCESS table with in-frame rearrangements only. Some clones are missing; in checked studies, unresolved V genes explain under half, and the rest has no known cause. From that table come the V and J calls and clone size; the DNA was used to work out D and trimming. The sample table holds about 770,000 clones, of which 72% were seen once. Jointly, the top ten make up approximately 1.7% of the sample.

Study-level results and caveats: Larger estimated clonotype richness was generally found for naive subsets than for memory subsets. Incomplete sequencing was indicated by rarefaction of sorted-subset datasets, despite the large sequencing depth. Approximately 5% of naive CD4, around 3.5% of naive CD8, 2.3% of memory CD4, and around 0.42% of memory CD8 clonotypes were shared across four donors. Pairwise subsampling indicated that sequencing depth was expected to affect the degree of clonotype sharing among donors. The small number of donors limited the genetic and exposure-history diversity represented. Higher generation probabilities were observed for clonotypes shared by all four sorted-subset donors than for non-shared clonotypes. Only blood was sampled, and tissue TCR repertoires likely differ from those in blood.

The sequenced sample consisted of memory CD4+ T cells sorted from blood. Explained via the paper, the cell subset or site label denotes: CD45RA-negative fraction. The clonotype comes from a woman younger than 45 in good health.

The CDR3 sequence is CASSFYEQYF. The DNA sequence is TGTGCCAGCAGCTTTTACGAGCAGTACTTC. This sequence uses TRBV11-3 and TRBJ2-7, with no confident D gene call. The junction carries 1 base between V and J, which are trimmed by 3 bases and 4 bases respectively. The germline V gene sets CDR1 to SGHNT and CDR2 to YENEEA. Inclusive of the bounding cysteine and phenylalanine, the CDR3 is 10 residues long. The only DNA kept is the CDR3, 30 bases in frame from the first base.